The 2 T cell receptor beta chains listed next were all sequenced from one sample in a study of graft-versus-host responses after intestinal transplantation. Libraries were prepared by immunoSEQ multiplex PCR; TCRdb keeps only in-frame clonotypes and omits some of them. The table records 90,000 to 130,000 clones, roughly nine tenths of them present only once. Their antigens remain unidentified. The sample here was unstimulated CD4+ T cells sorted from spleen or lymph node cells, taken before transplant. The origin of the receptors is a human donor who was the organ donor for an intestinal transplant.

V usage is TRBV27 and J usage is TRBJ2-1; 12 nucleotides agree with TRBD2. This CDR3 has 18 residues. CDR1 and CDR2 from the germline V gene are MNHEY and SMNVEV (reference sequence). V shed 8 bases and J 6 bases; nucleotides not matched to a gene: 17. This chain's CDR3 is CASRRQLAGGWATNEQFF. CDR3 nucleotide sequence: TGTGCCAGCCGTCGGCAACTAGCGGGGGGATGGGCGACCAATGAGCAGTTCTTC.

The chain is built from TRBV6-6 and TRBJ2-3; D gene uncertain. Germline assignment: CDR1 MNHNY and CDR2 SVGAGI (reference sequence). This CDR3 contains 13 residues. The V gene lost 2 bases and the J gene lost 1 base, with 4 bases spanning the gap. The CDR3 DNA follows: TGTGCCAGCAGTTACCACCGCACAGATACGCAGTATTTT. Its protein is CASSYHRTDTQYF.